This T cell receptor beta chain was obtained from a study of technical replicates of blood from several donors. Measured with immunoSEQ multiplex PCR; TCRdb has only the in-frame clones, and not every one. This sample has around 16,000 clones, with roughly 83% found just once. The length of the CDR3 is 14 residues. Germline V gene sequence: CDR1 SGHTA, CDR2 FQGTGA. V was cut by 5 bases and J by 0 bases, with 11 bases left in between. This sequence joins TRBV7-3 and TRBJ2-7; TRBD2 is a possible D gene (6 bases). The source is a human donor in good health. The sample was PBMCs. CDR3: CASSPSGSSYEQYF. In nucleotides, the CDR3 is TGTGCCAGCAGCCCCTCCGGGAGCTCCTACGAGCAGTACTTC.